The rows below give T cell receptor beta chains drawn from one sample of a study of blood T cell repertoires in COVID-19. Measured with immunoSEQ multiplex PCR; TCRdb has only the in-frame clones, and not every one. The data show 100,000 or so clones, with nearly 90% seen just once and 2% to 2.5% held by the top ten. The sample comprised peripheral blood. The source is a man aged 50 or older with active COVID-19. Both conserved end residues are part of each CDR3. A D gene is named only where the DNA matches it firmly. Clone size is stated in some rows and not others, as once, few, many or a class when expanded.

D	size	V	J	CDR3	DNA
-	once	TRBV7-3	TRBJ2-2	CASSSLGAGTGELFF	TGTGCCAGCAGCTCCCTCGGTGCGGGCACCGGGGAGCTGTTTTTT
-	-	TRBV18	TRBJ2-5	CASSPGGGSPSWETQYF	TGTGCCAGCTCACCCGGGGGAGGTTCCCCGTCGTGGGAGACCCAGTACTTC
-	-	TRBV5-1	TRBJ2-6	CASRPLLASGANVLTF	TGCGCCAGCAGGCCACTATTAGCCTCTGGGGCCAACGTCCTGACTTTC
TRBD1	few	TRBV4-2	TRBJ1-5	CASSHRGRNQPQHF	TGTGCCAGCAGCCACAGGGGGCGTAATCAGCCCCAGCATTTT
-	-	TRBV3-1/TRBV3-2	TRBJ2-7	CASSPSVAHTYEQYF	TGTGCCAGCAGCCCCTCTGTAGCACATACATACGAGCAGTACTTC
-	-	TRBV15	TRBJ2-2	CATSTPAPLRELFF	TGTGCCACCAGCACTCCCGCGCCCCTTCGGGAGCTGTTTTTT
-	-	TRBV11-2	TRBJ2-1	CASSFLGQDFYNEQFF	TGTGCCAGCAGCTTCCTGGGCCAGGATTTTTACAATGAGCAGTTCTTC
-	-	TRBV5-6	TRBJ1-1	CASSLSKSHGATEAFF	TGTGCCAGCAGCTTGTCCAAAAGCCACGGAGCCACTGAAGCTTTCTTT
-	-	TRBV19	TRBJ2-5	CASSIGGDLLRETQYF	TGTGCCAGTAGTATTGGAGGGGACCTACTTAGGGAGACCCAGTACTTC
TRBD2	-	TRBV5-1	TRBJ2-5	CASRDGGGRQTQYF	TGCGCCAGCCGGGACGGGGGGGGCCGCCAGACCCAGTACTTC
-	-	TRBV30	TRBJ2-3	CAWSVLAPSTDTQYF	TGTGCCTGGAGTGTATTGGCACCTAGCACAGATACGCAGTATTTT
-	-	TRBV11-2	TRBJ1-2	CASSPRIRQANYGYTF	TGTGCCAGCAGCCCAAGGATCAGACAAGCTAACTATGGCTACACCTTC